These T cell receptor beta chains were read from a single sample in a study of CD8+CD57+ T cells in acquired aplastic anemia. TCRdb passed the reads through MiXCR, listing each CDR3 protein once. The sample yields 150,000 to 170,000 distinct CDR3 sequences, about 48% seen once. The sequenced sample was sorted CD4+, CD8+, or CD8+CD57+ T cells (not recorded which) from PBMCs. These receptors all come from a human donor with aplastic anemia. Both conserved end residues are part of each CDR3. D genes are given only for firm matches. The size entry is marked missing in some rows and otherwise reads once, few, many or a size class.

D: -; V: TRBV9; size: many; J: TRBJ1-1; length: 14; DNA: TGTGCCAGCAGCGTTGGCCCAGGGGACACTGAAGCTTTCTTT; CDR3: CASSVGPGDTEAFF
D: TRBD1; V: TRBV4-1; size: -; J: TRBJ2-7; length: 15; DNA: TGCGCCAGCAGCCACCGACAGGGAAACGGCTACGAGCAGTACTTC; CDR3: CASSHRQGNGYEQYF
D: -; V: TRBV7-6; size: few; J: TRBJ1-2; length: 14; DNA: TGTGCCAGCAGCTTATTGGTTGGAGGGTATGGCTACACCTTC; CDR3: CASSLLVGGYGYTF
D: -; V: TRBV18; size: -; J: TRBJ1-5; length: 12; DNA: TGTGCCAGCTCAACTTCTTATCAGCCCCAGCATTTT; CDR3: CASSTSYQPQHF
D: -; V: TRBV5-1; size: -; J: TRBJ2-2; length: 15; DNA: TGCGCCAGCAGGGAAGAGGGATCTAACACCGGGGAGCTGTTTTTT; CDR3: CASREEGSNTGELFF
D: TRBD1; V: TRBV25-1; size: -; J: TRBJ1-2; length: 18; DNA: TGTGCCAGCAGTGAATTTGGCGGCCCAAGACGACAGGGGAGGGGCTACACCTTC; CDR3: CASSEFGGPRRQGRGYTF
D: -; V: TRBV7-3; size: many; J: TRBJ2-5; length: 14; DNA: TGTGCCAGCAGCTTAGGGGCAGGGGTTGAGACCCAGTACTTC; CDR3: CASSLGAGVETQYF
D: -; V: TRBV6-1; size: few; J: TRBJ2-7; length: 11; DNA: TGTGCCAGCAGTAGGTTGTACGAGCAGTACTTC; CDR3: CASSRLYEQYF
D: -; V: TRBV2; size: many; J: TRBJ2-7; length: 14; DNA: TGTGCCAGCATCCGGACACCGAGCTCCTACGAGCAGTACTTC; CDR3: CASIRTPSSYEQYF
D: -; V: TRBV6-5; size: many; J: TRBJ1-5; length: 14; DNA: TGTGCCAGCAGTTACGGATATAGCAATCAGCCCCAGCATTTT; CDR3: CASSYGYSNQPQHF